This TCR beta chain was sequenced for a study (dated by TCRdb to 2016 to 2017). V and J are trimmed by 1 base and 1 base, and the gene matches miss 3 bases of the junction. According to the germline V gene (reference sequence), CDR1 reads LNHNV and CDR2 reads YYDKDF. The CDR3 sequence holds 16 residues, the cysteine and phenylalanine included. CDR3 DNA is the only sequence kept; it has 48 bases, read in frame from the first base. Preparation of the library involved RT-PCR. The sequencer was an Illumina MiSeq. TCRdb reprocessed the public reads (quality trimming at Q25 with fastp, clone calling with MiXCR) and kept in-frame beta chains. All rows with the same CDR3 protein become a single entry with the most common DNA and genes. Here the sample has almost 700,000 distinct CDR3 sequences; approximately 15% occur a single time. The ten largest clones take up 3.6% of the sample. This clonotype has a count of ten or more. Its antigen is unknown. The record has no base qualities; no much larger clone is one base away.

Recombination linked TRBV15 to TRBJ2-5; 10 nucleotides in the junction match TRBD2. The specimen sequenced was memory CD4+ T cells from blood. The source is a female donor in good health, serving as a healthy control. The CDR3 amino acid sequence is: CATSRAIAGGQETQYF. The DNA reads TGTGCCACCAGCAGAGCGATAGCGGGGGGCCAAGAGACCCAGTACTTC.